The text below deals with one TCR beta chain. Germline lookup yields CDR1 MDHEN and CDR2 SYDVKM. Losses at the gene ends were 5 bases for V and 0 bases for J; bases not matched to a gene: 16. CDR3 size: 19 residues. The source of the sample is a study of blood T cell repertoires in COVID-19. Study-level information: Acute and convalescent COVID-19 specimens originated in the United States, Italy and Spain. PBMCs, B-cell-depleted T cells, or T cells were the source of the cDNA or gDNA that made up the material.

How the authors handled the data: The assay estimated nucleated cells by amplifying reference gene primers. Only in-frame clones appear in the TCRdb table, and some are missing; sequencing was by immunoSEQ multiplex PCR. The V and J calls and clone size come from that table; D and trimming were worked out from the DNA. The table lists a few hundred thousand clones, around 80% of them singletons, with about 1.2% in the top ten. Input material: peripheral blood. The clonotype was recovered from a woman aged 50 to 65 with acute or convalescent COVID-19. The V and J genes are TRBV28 and TRBJ1-5, with 7 bases fitting TRBD1. The CDR3 protein is CASSPPPGQVKGSNQPQHF. In DNA, the CDR3 is TGTGCCAGCAGTCCCCCTCCCGGACAGGTAAAGGGTAGCAATCAGCCCCAGCATTTT.